The 6 T cell receptor beta chains below come from one sample, sequenced in a study of T cell responses to AZD1222 COVID-19 vaccine. This table comes from immunoSEQ multiplex PCR, and its TCRdb copy is limited to in-frame clones, with some not included. The sample consists of approximately 190,000 clones, just over 90% of them appearing once. This sample comprised peripheral blood, obtained 28 days after the second dose of the MenACWY control vaccine. The receptors originated from an adult who received the MenACWY meningococcal vaccine as a control.

A note on this clone: The junction departs from germline at one end; a sequencing error may be responsible. Other nucleotide sequences from this sample produce the same CDR3. The chain couples TRBV3-1 (or the pseudogene TRBV3-2) to TRBJ2-3, with 8 bases matching TRBD2. Germline-derived CDR1 and CDR2 are LGHDT and YNNKEL (reference sequence). The CDR3 spans 16 residues. Here the CDR3 reads CASSQVLAASTDTQYF. CDR3 bases: TGTGCCAGCAGCCAAGTACTAGCGGCTAGCACAGACACGCAGTATTTT.

The chain couples TRBV19 to TRBJ1-1; D is ambiguous. Deletions cut 3 bases from V and 8 bases from J, with 13 bases between. Germline values: CDR1 LNHDA, CDR2 SQIVND (reference sequence). The CDR3 spans 13 residues. The CDR3 region has the DNA TGTGCCAGTAGTATCGATAAAGTTCCAGAAGCTTTCTTT. The encoded protein is CASSIDKVPEAFF.

This sequence joins TRBV24-1 and TRBJ1-2, with D hard to call. V dropped 1 base and J dropped 11 bases, with 10 bases sitting between them. The length of the CDR3 is 12 residues. Germline V gene lookup returns CDR1 KGHDR and CDR2 SFDVKD. CDR3 sequence reads: CATSDFSLHYTF. As DNA, the CDR3 is TGTGCCACCAGTGATTTTTCGCTGCATTACACCTTC.

V and J are TRBV11-2 and TRBJ2-7; 12 positions agree with TRBD2. With 3 bases clipped from V and 6 bases from J, the junction kept 6 bases outside the gene matches. This CDR3 comprises 15 residues. CDR1 is SGHAT and CDR2 is FQNNGV in the germline V gene. DNA of the CDR3: TGTGCCAGCAGCTTGACTAGCGGGAGATGGGGCGAGCAGTACTTC. It is translated as CASSLTSGRWGEQYF.

This clone has just one count. The chain uses TRBV5-8 and TRBJ1-2; possibly TRBD1 for D (6 bases). CDR1 and CDR2 (germline): SGHTS, YDEGEE. The length of the CDR3 is 16 residues. V lost 4 bases and J 0 bases, leaving 16 bases between the germline ends. CDR3 coding DNA: TGTGCCAGCAGCCTCCTAGTGGGGGGCCCTAACTATGGCTACACCTTC. Protein sequence: CASSLLVGGPNYGYTF.

The chain employs TRBV6-6 and TRBJ2-5, with D perhaps assigned TRBD1 or TRBD2 (5 bases each). The length of the CDR3 is 15 residues. Trimming pared 6 bases from V and 5 bases from J, leaving 19 bases between. The germline gives CDR1 MNHNY, CDR2 SVGAGI (reference sequence). Here the CDR3 DNA reads TGTGCCAGCAGCTCCCGGGACGGCTATCATGAGACCCAGTACTTC. Translating it yields CASSSRDGYHETQYF.